One and the same sample provided the 21 T cell receptor beta chains below, sequenced in a study of blood T cell repertoires in COVID-19. Only in-frame clones appear in the TCRdb table, and some are missing; sequencing was by immunoSEQ multiplex PCR. The sample has roughly 150,000 clones; approximately 84% are singletons. The material sequenced was peripheral blood. These receptors all stem from a woman between 50 and 59 years old with COVID-19, enrolled during active disease.

This clone occurred once. The chain links TRBV9 to TRBJ2-2, with D tentatively TRBD1 (5 bases). CDR3 size: 15 residues. Germline-derived CDR1 and CDR2 are SGDLS and YYNGEE. With 3 bases removed from V and 4 bases from J, the gap between germline ends came to 13 bases. CDR3 region: CASSAGFIGTGELFF. DNA for the CDR3: TGTGCCAGCAGCGCAGGGTTTATCGGCACCGGGGAGCTGTTTTTT. Full variable domain (rest looked up from reference TRBV9 and TRBJ2-2): DSGVTQTPKHLITATGQRVTLRCSPRSGDLSVYWYQQSLDQGLQFLIQYYNGEERAKGNILERFSAQQFPDLHSELNLSSLELGDSALYFCASSAGFIGTGELFFGEGSRLTVL.

This clone was seen more than once but under ten times. This CDR3 is CASSAAAQWVAGFETQYF. The CDR3, as DNA: TGTGCCAGCAGTGCAGCAGCCCAGTGGGTAGCGGGGTTTGAGACCCAGTACTTC. The chain is built from TRBV9 and TRBJ2-5; 8 bases are shared with TRBD2. V lost 5 bases to trimming and J lost 5 bases; unmatched junction nucleotides: 20. This CDR3 spans 18 amino acids. Germline V gene data show CDR1 as SGDLS and CDR2 as YYNGEE. Full variable domain (remainder filled in from reference TRBV9 and TRBJ2-5): DSGVTQTPKHLITATGQRVTLRCSPRSGDLSVYWYQQSLDQGLQFLIQYYNGEERAKGNILERFSAQQFPDLHSELNLSSLELGDSALYFCASSAAAQWVAGFETQYFGPGTRLLVL.

The V gene is TRBV6-5, the J gene TRBJ2-3; 8 bases line up with TRBD1. V lost 5 bases to trimming and J lost 6 bases; unmatched junction nucleotides: 10. The CDR3 extends over 15 amino acids. Germline values: CDR1 MNHEY, CDR2 SVGAGI. As DNA, the CDR3 is TGTGCCAGCAGTCCGACAGGGGTTCCCTCGGATACGCAGTATTTT. This translates into CASSPTGVPSDTQYF.

The chain combines TRBV13 with TRBJ2-7; TRBD2 aligns across 8 bases. The CDR3 totals 15 residues. Germline loops: CDR1 PRHDT, CDR2 FYEKMQ (reference sequence). The V and J ends lost 5 bases and 4 bases, in that order; junction bases with no gene match: 10. The CDR3 spells CASSLPRGGQYEQYF. For the CDR3, the DNA is TGTGCCAGCAGCCTCCCCCGCGGGGGGCAGTACGAGCAGTACTTC.

This chain links TRBV11-2 with TRBJ1-1; a possible D gene is TRBD1 (5 bases). The CDR3 is made up of 15 amino acids. CDR1 SGHAT and CDR2 FQNNGV come from the germline V gene. V was pared by 5 bases and J by 1 base, with 14 bases between. In nucleotides, the CDR3 is TGTGCCAGCAGCCCCCAGACAGTACAGAACACTGAAGCTTTCTTT. Translation gives CASSPQTVQNTEAFF.

The CDR3 coding sequence is TGTGCCAGTAGGCCCTTTGGCCGGAACACTGAAGCTTTCTTT. Amino acids: CASRPFGRNTEAFF. The rearrangement joins TRBV19 to TRBJ1-1, with no clear D. CDR1 and CDR2 (germline): LNHDA, SQIVND (reference sequence). V lost 6 bases and J 1 base, leaving 12 bases between the germline ends. CDR3 length equals 14 residues.

The CDR3, as DNA: TGTGCCAGCAGCCAAGAAGTAAGGGGAGGCTACACCTTC. Translated, it gives CASSQEVRGGYTF. This chain links TRBV14 with TRBJ1-2; tentative D call: TRBD1 (5 bases). This CDR3 has 13 amino acids. Germline loops: CDR1 SGHDN, CDR2 FVKESK. Trimming shortened V by 0 bases and J by 8 bases, and 10 bases separated the two germline ends.

This clone was observed a single time. The chain links TRBV12-3 or TRBV12-4 to TRBJ1-2; D is unresolved. The CDR3 has 13 amino acids. V was clipped by 6 bases and J by 0 bases, with 8 bases between them. This CDR3 reads CASRETPNYGYTF. In nucleotides, the CDR3 is TGTGCCAGCAGAGAGACACCTAACTATGGCTACACCTTC.

The CDR3 loop is CASSFGLGGNYGYTF. As DNA, the CDR3 is TGCGCCAGCAGCTTCGGACTCGGGGGGAACTATGGCTACACCTTC. V gene TRBV5-1 combines with J gene TRBJ1-2; maybe TRBD1 (5 bases). The V end lost 2 bases, the J end lost 2 bases, and 13 bases lay between the germline ends. Per the germline V gene, CDR1 is SGHRS and CDR2 is YFSETQ. This CDR3 region has 15 residues.

The chain's CDR3 is CASMRSGANVLTF. Written as DNA, the CDR3 is TGCGCCAGCATGCGCTCTGGGGCCAACGTCCTGACTTTC. This sequence joins TRBV10-2 and TRBJ2-6, with D uncertain. V lost 7 bases and J lost 0, with 4 bases in between. The length of the CDR3 is 13 residues. Germline V gives CDR1 WSHSY, CDR2 SAAADI.

The chain combines TRBV5-8 with TRBJ2-7, with TRBD1 matching 12 bases. Germline CDR1 SGHTS, CDR2 YDEGEE. Trimming cost V 5 bases and J 3 bases; bases outside gene matches: 9. This CDR3 is 16 amino acids long. Here the CDR3 reads CASSQPGQGARYEQYF. The CDR3 region has the DNA TGTGCCAGCAGTCAACCGGGACAGGGGGCCCGCTACGAGCAGTACTTC.

This clone has only one observation. The chain has TRBV2 and TRBJ2-3, with TRBD2 identical over 7 bases. V trimming: 4 bases; J trimming: 2 bases; junction bases outside the gene matches: 3. The length of the CDR3 is 14 residues. The germline V gene has CDR1 SNHLY and CDR2 FYNNEI. In DNA form, the CDR3 reads TGTGCCAGCAGTGGGGGGGGAGTCACAGATACGCAGTATTTT. This gives the protein CASSGGGVTDTQYF.

The chain joins TRBV18 to TRBJ2-5; 16 nucleotides line up with TRBD2. The trim removed 3 bases at V and 5 bases at J, leaving 9 bases unmatched. Per the germline V gene, CDR1 is KGHSH and CDR2 is LQKENI. The CDR3 spans 18 residues. Here the CDR3 reads CASSPPGTSGGVAETQYF. In DNA, the CDR3 is TGTGCCAGCTCACCCCCCGGGACTAGCGGGGGGGTGGCGGAGACCCAGTACTTC.

The chain recombines TRBV5-1 with TRBJ2-2; 9 bases are a match to TRBD1. J was trimmed by 1 base and V by 1 base; bases with no gene match: 2. The CDR3 spans 16 residues. Germline values: CDR1 SGHRS, CDR2 YFSETQ. The DNA of the CDR3 is TGCGCCAGCAGCTTGTTGGGACAGGGGAACACCGGGGAGCTGTTTTTT. It encodes CASSLLGQGNTGELFF.

J is TRBJ2-1 and V is TRBV13; a possible D gene is TRBD1 (6 bases). The CDR3 extends over 15 amino acids. The V end lost 5 bases, the J end lost 3 bases, and 14 bases lay between the germline ends. CDR1 is PRHDT and CDR2 is FYEKMQ in the germline V gene (reference sequence). The DNA of the CDR3 is TGTGCCAGCAGCAGTTGGACAGCTTTCTACAATGAGCAGTTCTTC. Protein sequence: CASSSWTAFYNEQFF.

This clone appeared a single time. The V gene is TRBV7-3, the J gene TRBJ2-5, with a weak D call TRBD2 (5 bases). Germline V lookup: CDR1 SGHTA, CDR2 FQGTGA. Trimming removed 4 bases at V and 7 bases at J, with 13 bases between. The CDR3 runs to 13 residues. CDR3 in amino acids: CASSSRLEGTQYF. CDR3 sequence (DNA): TGTGCCAGCAGCTCCCGCCTTGAGGGGACCCAGTACTTC.

This clone was seen only once. The chain employs TRBV15 and TRBJ2-2, with TRBD1 identical over 8 bases. CDR1 and CDR2 from the germline V gene are LNHNV and YYDKDF (reference sequence). With V trimmed by 5 bases and J by 4 bases, 6 bases remained unmatched. The CDR3 sequence is 15 residues long. The CDR3 sequence is CATSHGQGGTGELFF. CDR3 DNA sequence: TGTGCCACCAGCCACGGACAGGGCGGCACCGGGGAGCTGTTTTTT. Combining the CDR3 with reference TRBV15 and TRBJ2-2 gives the whole variable domain DAMVIQNPRYQVTQFGKPVTLSCSQTLNHNVMYWYQQKSSQAPKLLFHYYDKDFNNEADTPDNFQSRRPNTSFCFLDIRSPGLGDTAMYLCATSHGQGGTGELFFGEGSRLTVL.

This clone was detected once. The chain recombines TRBV25-1 with TRBJ1-1; 7 bases are shared with TRBD1. The V and J ends lost 3 bases and 5 bases, in that order; junction bases with no gene match: 3. The germline V gene has CDR1 MGHDK and CDR2 SYGVNS. CDR3 size: 13 residues. CDR3 nucleotide sequence: TGTGCCAGCAGTGAGTACAGGGGAACTGAAGCTTTCTTT. Translated, it gives CASSEYRGTEAFF.

The V and J genes are TRBV28 and TRBJ2-6, with D possibly matching TRBD1 (6 bases). V shed 5 bases and J shed 0 bases, with 11 bases lying between them. Germline V lookup: CDR1 MDHEN, CDR2 SYDVKM. This CDR3 is 16 amino acids long. CDR3 region: CASSEHRVSGANVLTF. CDR3 bases: TGTGCCAGCAGTGAACACAGGGTCTCTGGGGCCAACGTCCTGACTTTC.

This chain joins TRBV7-2 and TRBJ2-5; 9 bases map to TRBD1. The V gene's germline CDR1 is SGHTA and CDR2 FQGNSA. Trimming at V came to 6 bases and at J to 5 bases, leaving 10 bases not matched to a gene. The CDR3 length is 15 residues. Here the CDR3 reads CASSQPGQGRETQYF. The CDR3 nucleotides are TGTGCCAGCAGTCAACCGGGACAGGGTCGGGAGACCCAGTACTTC.

On this clone itself: Different DNA sequences within this sample yield the same CDR3. This chain connects TRBV5-1 to TRBJ2-3; D unclear. The germline V gene has CDR1 SGHRS and CDR2 YFSETQ. The CDR3 length is 13 residues. The V gene lost 0 bases and the J gene lost 1 base, with 3 bases spanning the gap. CDR3 in DNA: TGCGCCAGCAGCTTGGCTGGCACAGATACGCAGTATTTT. It translates to CASSLAGTDTQYF.